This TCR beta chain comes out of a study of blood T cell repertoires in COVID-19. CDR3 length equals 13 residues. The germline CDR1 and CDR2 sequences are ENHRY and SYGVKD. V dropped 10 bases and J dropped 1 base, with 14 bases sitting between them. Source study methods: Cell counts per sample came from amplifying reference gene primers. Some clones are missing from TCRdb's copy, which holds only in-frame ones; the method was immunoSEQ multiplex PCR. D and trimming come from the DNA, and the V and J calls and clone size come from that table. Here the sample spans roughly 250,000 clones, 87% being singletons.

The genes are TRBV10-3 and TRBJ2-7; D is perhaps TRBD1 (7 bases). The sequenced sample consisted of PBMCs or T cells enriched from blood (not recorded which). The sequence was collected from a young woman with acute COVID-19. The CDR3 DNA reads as TGTGCCACCACGGCGGGACAGTCCTACGAGCAGTACTTC. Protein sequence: CATTAGQSYEQYF.